Detailed here is one T cell receptor (beta chain). Antigen: not known. Between the trimmed V and J ends, which lost 6 bases and 5 bases, there was a span of 16 bases. Germline V gene data show CDR1 as MNHEY and CDR2 as SVGEGT. This CDR3 region has 14 residues. The data are from a study of T-cell reconstitution after alpha-beta-depleted transplantation in children. A library of TCRbeta sequences, prepared with unique molecular identifiers, was generated. Each CDR3 protein is one row after TCRdb ran MiXCR on the PCR reads. The table has about 980,000 distinct CDR3 sequences, around 30% seen once. Whole-study findings and limits: Reportedly, roughly two months post-transplant, alpha-beta T cells arose from several hundred expanded graft clones. Surviving thymic progenitors and recipient T cells were the source of high TCRbeta diversity at day 60 in some patients. Newly generated T cells supplied most T-cell counts and diversity one year post-transplant.

The genes are TRBV6-2 or TRBV6-3 and TRBJ2-5; perhaps TRBD2 as D (6 bases). The source is a boy in the first two years of life who had a stem cell transplant for SCID, so the T cells may come from the graft donor. The material was PBMCs, mostly from graft donor cells, obtained 360 days after TCRalphabeta/CD19-depleted stem cell transplant. CDR3 DNA sequence: TGTGCCAGCAGCCGCTGGAGGGCGCGGGAGACCCAGTACTTC. Amino acids: CASSRWRARETQYF.